The present entry profiles one T cell receptor beta chain with its context. Antigen: not known. The data originate from a study of PD-1 blockade in classical Hodgkin lymphoma. Overall study results and limits: Repertoires differed for reasons still undefined, possibly disease activity or prior therapy. The study reported lower baseline TCR diversity in newly diagnosed patients than in healthy donors. CD4+ TCR diversity climbed significantly by C4D1, unlike CD8+ TCR diversity.

Germline CDR1 is GTSNPN and CDR2 is SVGIG (reference sequence). V shed 4 bases and J shed 4 bases, with 8 bases lying between them. The CDR3 runs to 11 residues. Relapses following autologous stem cell transplantation were seen in all patients, with brentuximab vedotin exposure varying. When best responses were assessed, they were complete response, partial response or progressive disease. The assay was immunoSEQ multiplex PCR, and TCRdb's table has in-frame clones only and misses some. The data contain 35,000 to 50,000 clones, approximately 79% of them seen just once; the ten biggest clones take up approximately 3%.

The starting material was peripheral blood mononuclear cells (PBMCs), obtained before the second cycle of nivolumab. This TCR was recovered from a human donor with classical Hodgkin lymphoma. The chain employs TRBV30 and TRBJ2-7; D ambiguous. The DNA for the CDR3 is TGTGCCTGGAATTTAGGGTACGAGCAGTACTTC. It codes for CAWNLGYEQYF.